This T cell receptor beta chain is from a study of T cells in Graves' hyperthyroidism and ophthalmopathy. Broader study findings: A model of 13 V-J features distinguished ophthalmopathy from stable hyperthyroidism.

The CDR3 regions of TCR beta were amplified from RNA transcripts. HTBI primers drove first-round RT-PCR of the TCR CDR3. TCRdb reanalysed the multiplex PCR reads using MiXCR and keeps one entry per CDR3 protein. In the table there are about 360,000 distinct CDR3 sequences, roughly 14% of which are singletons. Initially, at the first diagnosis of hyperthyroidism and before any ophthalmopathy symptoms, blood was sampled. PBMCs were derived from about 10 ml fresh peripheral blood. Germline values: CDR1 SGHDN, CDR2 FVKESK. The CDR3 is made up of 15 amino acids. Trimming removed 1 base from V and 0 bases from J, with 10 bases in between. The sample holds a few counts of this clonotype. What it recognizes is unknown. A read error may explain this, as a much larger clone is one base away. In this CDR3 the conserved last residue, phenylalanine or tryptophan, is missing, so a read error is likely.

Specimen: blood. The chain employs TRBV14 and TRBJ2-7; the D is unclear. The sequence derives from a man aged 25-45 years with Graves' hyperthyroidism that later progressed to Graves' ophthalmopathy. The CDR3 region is CASSQGVADSYEQYS. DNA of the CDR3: TGTGCCAGCAGCCAAGGGGTGGCAGACTCCTACGAGCAGTACTCC.